These T cell receptor beta chains were read from a single sample in a study of early T cells in non-severe SARS-CoV-2 infection. A single record per CDR3 protein comes from TCRdb applying MiXCR to the 5' RACE reads. The sample yields tens of thousands of distinct CDR3 sequences, about 17% seen once. This specimen was whole blood, taken at baseline. All receptors derive from an adult who was a healthcare worker with PCR-confirmed SARS-CoV-2 infection or an uninfected control (not recorded which). Each CDR3 is given with its conserved first and last residue. D genes are given only for firm matches. The size of a clone is reported for some rows only, either as once, few or many, or as a class for expanded clones.

J	V	D	size	DNA	CDR3
TRBJ1-5	TRBV2	TRBD1	.	TGTGCCAGCAGTCGATCGAGGACAGGGTATAGCAATCAGCCCCAGCATTTT	CASSRSRTGYSNQPQHF
TRBJ1-2	TRBV4-2	.	few	TGTGCCAGCAGCCTGGGGCAGTTGGACTATGGCTACACCTTC	CASSLGQLDYGYTF
TRBJ2-1	TRBV11-2	.	few	TGTGCCAGCACACCCTCGACTAGTTCCCGCAATGAGCAGTTCTTC	CASTPSTSSRNEQFF
TRBJ2-3	TRBV3-1	TRBD1	few	TGTGCCAGCAGCCCCCGGACAGGGGGCGCAGATACGCAGTATTTT	CASSPRTGGADTQYF
TRBJ2-5	TRBV20-1	.	few	TGCAGTGCTATAAGGACGACTGAAGAGACCCAGTACTTC	CSAIRTTEETQYF
TRBJ1-1	TRBV3-1	.	.	TGTGCCAGCAGCCAAGATTCCTACAGGCTCGGGGTTGAAGCTTTCTTT	CASSQDSYRLGVEAFF
TRBJ2-3	TRBV20-1	.	.	TGCAGTGCTAGATCCGCAGATACGCAGTATTTT	CSARSADTQYF
TRBJ2-1	TRBV12-3/TRBV12-4	TRBD2	few	TGTGCCAGCTCTAGCGGCACCAATGAGCAGTTCTTC	CASSSGTNEQFF
TRBJ2-1	TRBV7-2	TRBD1	.	TGTGCCAGCAGCTTTGACAGGGAGAGAGATGAGCAGTTCTTC	CASSFDRERDEQFF
TRBJ1-6	TRBV11-1	.	.	TGTGCCAGCAGCTTAGGGGCAGTAAATTCACCCCTCCACTTT	CASSLGAVNSPLHF
TRBJ2-2	TRBV27	TRBD2	few	TGTGCCAGCAGTTCACTTTACAGGGGAAATCTCGCTAGCGGGAGTTCAAACACCGGGGAGCTGTTTTTT	CASSSLYRGNLASGSSNTGELFF
TRBJ1-6	TRBV6-2/TRBV6-3	.	.	TGTGCCAGCAGTTACGGGACCCGGAGGGATTCACCCCTCCACTTT	CASSYGTRRDSPLHF
TRBJ1-1	TRBV10-3	TRBD1	few	TGTGCCATCAGGGACAGGGACGACACTGAAGCTTTCTTT	CAIRDRDDTEAFF
TRBJ2-1	TRBV6-5	TRBD2	.	TGTGCCAGCAGTTACGAGGGAGGGCGGAATGAGCAGTTCTTC	CASSYEGGRNEQFF
TRBJ2-7	TRBV25-1	.	many	TGTGCCATCAGCACCGGGGGCCTCGGCGAGCAGTACTTC	CAISTGGLGEQYF
TRBJ1-5	TRBV18	.	few	TGTGCCAGCTCCCGGACCGTCAATCAGCCCCAGCATTTT	CASSRTVNQPQHF
TRBJ2-3	TRBV4-2	.	.	TGTGCCAGCAGCCAGCGGGGGCCTGGGGGAGGCCAAGATACGCAGTATTTT	CASSQRGPGGGQDTQYF
TRBJ2-3	TRBV12-3/TRBV12-4	TRBD1	few	TGTGCCAGCAGTTTAGGATACCCGGGACAGGGGTCGAGTACGCAGTATTTT	CASSLGYPGQGSSTQYF
TRBJ1-5	TRBV20-1	TRBD1	.	TGCAGTGCTATTTCGGCTGGACAGGGCAATCAGCCCCAGCATTTT	CSAISAGQGNQPQHF
TRBJ1-6	TRBV7-9	.	.	TGTGCCAGCAGCCTCACCCCAATAACAGGTCTTCTTAATTCACCCCTCCACTTT	CASSLTPITGLLNSPLHF
TRBJ2-3	TRBV9	TRBD1	.	TGTGCCAGCACCAAACGGCAGGGGGCGCGAACAGATACGCAGTATTTT	CASTKRQGARTDTQYF
TRBJ2-3	TRBV6-2/TRBV6-3	TRBD2	many	TGTGCCAGCAGTACCCAGCCTAGCGGGAGGGCAGATACGCAGTATTTT	CASSTQPSGRADTQYF
TRBJ2-2	TRBV6-5	.	.	TGTGCCAGCAGCCGGGGAGCCGGGGAGCTGTTTTTT	CASSRGAGELFF
TRBJ2-3	TRBV11-2	TRBD2	few	TGTGCCAGCAGCTTAGGGGAGGGGCAGACAGATACGCAGTATTTT	CASSLGEGQTDTQYF
TRBJ2-7	TRBV7-6	TRBD2	.	TGTGCCAGCAGTTTTACCGGGACTAGCGAGCAGTACTTC	CASSFTGTSEQYF